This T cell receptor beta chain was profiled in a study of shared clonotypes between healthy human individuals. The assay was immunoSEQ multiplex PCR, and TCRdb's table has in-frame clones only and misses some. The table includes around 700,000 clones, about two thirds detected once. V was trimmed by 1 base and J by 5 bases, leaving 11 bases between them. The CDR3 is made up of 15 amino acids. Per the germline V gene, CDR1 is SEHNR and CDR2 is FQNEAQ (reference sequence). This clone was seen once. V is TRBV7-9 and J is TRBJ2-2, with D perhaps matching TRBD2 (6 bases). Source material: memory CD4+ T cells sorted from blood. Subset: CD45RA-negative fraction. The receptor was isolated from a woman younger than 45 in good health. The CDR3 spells CASSLGSGGTGELFF. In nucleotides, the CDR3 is TGTGCCAGCAGCTTAGGTAGCGGAGGAACCGGGGAGCTGTTTTTT.